This T cell receptor (beta chain) was profiled in a study of long-term antiretroviral therapy in people with HIV (dated 2022 in TCRdb). Study-wide context: The earliest samples were collected roughly a decade before the 2015 WHO recommendation for immediate ART, at a time when ART was usually postponed until CD4 counts fell. About 40% of the roughly 30 participants with HIV were female. Whether ART initiation and durable HIV suppression were associated with changes in peripheral blood TRB repertoire composition and diversity was tested in a retrospective serial study. A total of under 250 cryopreserved PBMC samples were contributed to the cohort by 30 adults with confirmed HIV infection, with samples collected serially over a mean of 6 years (range 1-12). No cross-contamination during QIAcube processing was shown when test extractions of a monoclonal T-cell line were performed alongside a few dozen polyclonal samples. The research as a whole found: Samples dated from the mid-2000s to the late 2010s, and the ART regimens used may be less effective than current ones. Narrower CDR3 length ranges were observed in HIV repertoires than in controls, and an antigen-experienced repertoire with only a slight naive shift after ART was suggested by the network structure. Starting ART was linked to a significant rise in TRB diversity, yet even after long-term ART the diversity remained significantly lower than in transplant donor controls. Because PBMC availability was limited, only the TCR beta chain was sequenced, with no alpha chain pairing. Expanded TRB clones identified before ART initiation dominated the repertoire across all time points, though the dominance fluctuated and decreased in many PLHIV after ART. No data were available on ART adherence, viral resistance or therapy changes, limiting inferences about post-ART repertoire changes. Because pre-ART samples had limited cell numbers, unsorted PBMC were profiled rather than sorted CD4+ and CD8+ T cells.

The immunoSEQ hsTCRB v3.0 assay was used at survey level resolution to sequence the TRB variable region. The targeted TRB sequencing depth was about 40,000-55,000 T-cell genomes per sample. Pooled TRB libraries were sequenced on an Illumina MiSeq with a v3 150-cycle kit. In the original analysis: Repertoire analysis was performed in R inside a reproducible Nextflow workflow that covered QC, data transformation and analysis. LymphoSeq2, an R package for exploring AIRR-Seq data, was used to implement custom analyses. A handful of samples yielding fewer than 5000 total TRB sequences were excluded, leaving more than 150 analyzed HIV repertoires. Among the roughly 180 retained HIV repertoires, some 59 were collected before ART initiation and around 130 after ART initiation. Each repertoire was downsampled to 5000 TRB nucleotide sequences, and summary statistics were averaged across 100 downsampling iterations. The analysis kept only TRB sequences whose CDR3 regions were at least seven amino acids long. Two measures captured diversity: a Shannon entropy-derived clonality score and the Gini coefficient. In the repertoire networks, any two of the top 5000 CDR3 amino acid sequences were linked whenever the two sequences differed by an edit distance of one. Antigen specificity groups and MHC restriction were predicted for TRB CDR3 amino acid sequences with GLIPH2. CDR3 amino acid sequences were matched against VDJdb and McPAS-TCR to flag known CMV, EBV, HIV or tissue antigen associations. Pre-ART, post-ART and control groups were compared with Wilcoxon signed-rank tests and Holm-Bonferroni correction. Here the immuneACCESS table is served through TCRdb, limited to in-frame sequences with V and J called. Missing clones are a known gap in these copies; in checked studies unresolved V genes cover under half, and the rest lacks a known reason. The DNA was the basis for D and trimming; V, J and clone size are from that table. The table for this sample lists fewer than 30,000 clones; 95% of them were counted only once. 7% to 8.5% of the sample belongs to the ten largest clones.

Inclusion was restricted to participants for whom at least one PBMC sample before ART initiation and at least two post-ART samples were available. All participants with HIV were treated in the United States of America. Before DNA extraction, cryopreserved samples of about 0.95-11 million PBMC were thawed and then washed. At the time of the earliest PBMC sample for each participant with HIV, ages ranged from roughly 20 to 54 years. Per participant, PBMC samples came from 1-4 timepoints prior to ART initiation and 2-8 timepoints following ART initiation, for a median of 7 samples. Serial HIV viral load, CD4+ T-cell count, ART history and demographic data were obtained for every participant. Genomic DNA was extracted from unsorted PBMC with a Qiagen kit on a QIAcube, processed in batches of 12 samples. Clipping removes 5 bases from V and 1 base from J, with 6 as the unmatched junction base count. The CDR3 holds 15 amino acids from the cysteine to the phenylalanine. Here the CDR3 DNA is all that survives: 45 bases in frame from base 1. From a lookup of the germline V gene, CDR1 and CDR2 are SGHTA and FQGTGA.

With regard to this clone: It has no known antigen specificity. No qualities accompany the bases; no much larger clone lies one base away.

This clonotype originated in a man aged 25-45 years with HIV. The receptor chain draws on TRBV7-3 and TRBJ2-3; 7 central nucleotides agree with TRBD1. The sequenced sample was unsorted PBMCs, obtained 5.3 years after starting antiretroviral therapy. The DNA reads TGTGCCAGCAGCCCTAACAGGGGACGCACAGATACGCAGTATTTT. Its amino acids are CASSPNRGRTDTQYF.